This T cell receptor beta chain was profiled in a study of naive and memory T cell subsets (dated by TCRdb to about 2017). At the level of the whole study: Sorted naive and memory T cell subsets from peripheral blood were analyzed in the study using a UMI-based, open-source pipeline for TCR alpha and beta sequencing. The functional CMV T cell responses agreed completely with IgG serology results. RNA was DNase-treated and reverse transcribed with TCR constant-region primers, mostly using SuperScript III.

The library was prepared using UMI-ligation and nested PCR. An equimolar mix of two oligonucleotides covering both TRBC1 and TRBC2 was used as the beta constant-region primer. T4 RNA ligase 1 ligated a single-stranded oligonucleotide carrying the SP2 primer and a 12-nucleotide UMI to the cDNA 3' end. Four rounds of PCR, combining the SP2 primer with nested alpha and beta constant-region primers, were used to amplify the ligated cDNA. Incubation of the ligation reaction lasted about 20-25 hours at 16 degrees C. PCR2 was usually performed as a SYBR Green qPCR and halted at a preset threshold so that over-amplification would not occur. All purifications after the first were performed with Agencourt AMPure XP magnetic beads. Libraries were quantified by Qubit and checked on a TapeStation, where a main peak was expected near 650 bp. Pooled libraries were sequenced on an Illumina MiSeq with v2 2x251 paired-end kits, typically giving roughly 0.9-2.2 million reads per sample. Each sample was pooled at 4 nM, and about 4.5-8% PhiX was included to help cluster recognition. Processing in the source paper ran as follows. Decombinator assigned V and J genes to Demultiplexor-processed FASTQ reads by tag matching, allowing a single base-pair mismatch. UMIs were used by Collapsinator to correct both sequencing errors and frequency errors arising from PCR heterogeneity. CDR3Translator translated TCRs and extracted CDR3s from the conserved cysteine to the FGXG phenylalanine, flagging non-productive sequences. Gini, Shannon entropy and inverse Simpson indices were calculated on repertoires subsampled to equal numbers of UMI-defined TCRs. Within the linear range, a power law was fitted by maximum likelihood to the distributions of clonotype abundance. Similar UMI counts, unique TCR numbers and clonal distributions were obtained with the pipeline and with MIGEC on one naive CD8 sample. One analysis removed from the naive repertoire any naive TCRs that were also found in any memory subset from the same donor. Repertoires were searched for 7,000 to 7,500 CMV-associated CDR3 sequences compiled from VDJdb and a published dataset. TCRdb took the public reads, trimmed them with fastp at Q25, ran MiXCR for clone calling and kept in-frame beta chains. Rows matching on CDR3 protein sequence are summarized as one entry with the most common DNA and genes. It is TCRdb's table, rather than the study itself, that gives the V and J calls and clone size. The sample table records roughly 140,000 distinct CDR3 sequences; around 15% of these occur just once. The biggest ten clones account for around 0.14% of the sample.

Remarks on this clonotype: Which antigen it targets is not known. No much larger clone exists at a distance of one base, and base qualities are not known.

The V and J ends are trimmed by 6 bases and 0 bases, leaving 18 bases between them. From its cysteine to its phenylalanine, the CDR3 spans 17 amino acids. Of all the DNA, just the CDR3 is kept, 51 bases in frame from base 1. Based on the germline V gene, the CDR1 and CDR2 sequences are MDHEN and SYDVKM. TCR alpha and beta chain libraries were amplified separately from the second PCR step onward. The CMV status of each donor was determined by measuring IFNgamma production from CD4+ T cells after fresh PBMCs had been stimulated overnight with CMV viral lysate. CD4 T cells were positively selected with Miltenyi beads, followed by positive selection of CD8 T cells from the CD4-negative fraction. Cells stained for CD3, CD4, CD8, CD45RA, CD27 and a live/dead dye were sorted on a BD Aria II into four subsets by CD45RA and CD27. Blood was obtained from a few healthy volunteers, and the blood from each volunteer was fractionated into CD4 and CD8 T cells and subsequently into four differentiation subsets. Roughly 120 ml of peripheral blood was collected from each donor, and PBMC were isolated by Ficoll-Paque PLUS density-gradient centrifugation. Sorted cells were lysed in RLT buffer, after which RNA was extracted using a Qiagen RNeasy kit and stored at -80 degrees C.

The investigation overall reported the following: Each clonotype was defined as a single alpha or beta chain sequence rather than as a paired alpha/beta receptor. TCR abundance followed a power law whose exponent differed between naive and memory subsets but was consistent across the three individuals. The repertoire findings for the naive and memory subsets could not be validated against a ground truth because none was available. A few larger clonotypes were present in naive repertoires, especially CD8 naive repertoires, and these clonotypes were possibly memory cells re-expressing CD45RA. In both CD4 and CD8 cells, a rise in Gini index and a fall in Shannon and inverse Simpson diversity were observed from naive through CM, EM and EMRA. Once error correction was done, more than 90% of naive TCR sequences showed up just once, which made the naive abundance distributions much steeper than those of the memory subsets. RNA-based TCR counts may be affected by expression changes linked to T cell activation and differentiation.

The sample taken for sequencing was naive CD4+ T cells from blood. The sample's cell subset or site label, in plain terms: naive T cells, CD45RA high CD27+. The TCR sequence derives from a human donor in good health. Recombination linked TRBV28 to TRBJ1-5, with no confidently assigned D gene. This receptor carries the CDR3 CASRGRRPNLSNQPQHF. The DNA sequence reads TGTGCCAGCAGGGGAAGGAGACCCAACCTTAGCAATCAGCCCCAGCATTTT.